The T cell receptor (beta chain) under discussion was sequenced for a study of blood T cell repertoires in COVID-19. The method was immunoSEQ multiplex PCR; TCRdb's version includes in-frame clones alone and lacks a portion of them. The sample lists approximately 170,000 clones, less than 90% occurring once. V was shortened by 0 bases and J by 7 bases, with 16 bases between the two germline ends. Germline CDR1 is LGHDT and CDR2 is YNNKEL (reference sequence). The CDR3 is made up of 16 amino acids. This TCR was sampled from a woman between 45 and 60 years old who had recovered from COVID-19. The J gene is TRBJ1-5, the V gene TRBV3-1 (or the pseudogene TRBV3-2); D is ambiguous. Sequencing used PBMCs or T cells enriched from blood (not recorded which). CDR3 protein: CASSQDGRGSGQPQHF. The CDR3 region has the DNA TGTGCCAGCAGCCAAGACGGTCGTGGGTCGGGGCAGCCCCAGCATTTT.